The sequence of this T cell receptor beta chain was determined in a study of blood T cell repertoires in COVID-19. As for the study in general: Samples of COVID-19 (acute and convalescent) were obtained from the United States, Italy and Spain.

In the original processing: Scientists estimated how many nucleated cells there were by amplifying reference gene primers. Clones were read by immunoSEQ multiplex PCR, and TCRdb kept only the in-frame ones, dropping some. V, J and clone size are those of that table, while D and trimming were read from the DNA. Here the sample spans a few hundred thousand clones, approximately 77% being singletons. Trimming at V came to 0 bases and at J to 0 bases, leaving 4 bases not matched to a gene. Germline V gene lookup returns CDR1 SGHRS and CDR2 YFSETQ. This CDR3 contains 16 residues. The receptor comes from a woman between 18 and 29 years old with acute or convalescent COVID-19. Sequencing was performed on peripheral blood. The rearrangement links TRBV5-1 to TRBJ2-3; 7 bases align to TRBD2. The chain's CDR3 is CASSLVLAVSTDTQYF. As DNA, the CDR3 is TGCGCCAGCAGCTTGGTGCTAGCGGTTAGCACAGATACGCAGTATTTT.